The clone carrying this T cell receptor beta chain was recorded a few times. Primers: 60 Vbeta forward and 13 Jbeta reverse. Using immunoSEQ multiplex PCR, the repertoire was profiled, and TCRdb retains in-frame clones only, with some absent. Of roughly 120,000 clones in the sample, approximately 60% were seen once. This sample stems from a study of cytomegalovirus exposure and HLA in healthy donors. About the research overall: The Caucasian-associated ancestry cluster contained 81% of the roughly 400 genotyped donors.

The CDR3 has 13 amino acids. The V end was cut by 3 bases, the J end by 0 bases, with 7 bases between. Germline CDR1 SQVTM, CDR2 ANQGSEA. Input material: PBMCs. This receptor was identified in a woman aged 25 to 39 in good health and CMV-seronegative. This sequence joins TRBV29-1 and TRBJ2-3; no firm D call. CDR3: CSVDETSTDTQYF. In nucleotides, the CDR3 is TGCAGCGTTGACGAAACTAGCACAGATACGCAGTATTTT.